These T cell receptor beta chains were read from a single sample in a study of T cell repertoires in cytomegalovirus infection. No antigen has been identified for these receptors. TCRdb re-called the reads through MiXCR, storing one row per CDR3 protein. The data show about 830,000 distinct CDR3 sequences, around a third seen once. Sequences were derived from cultured CD8+ T cells from PBMCs, sampled from culture after CMV antigen stimulation. These receptors all come from a human donor in good health (CMV status not recorded). Some clones in this sample may be carry-over from other donors' samples. The CDR3 runs from the conserved cysteine through the conserved F or W. Fields, in order: CDR3 DNA, CDR3 protein, J gene, D gene, clone size, V gene. A D gene is named only where the DNA matches it firmly. Clone size is stated in some rows and not others, as once, few, many or a class when expanded.

cdr3_nt: TGTGCCAGCAGCTTGGAAGGGACAGAGCGAGGGGAGTTCTTC; cdr3_aa: CASSLEGTERGEFF; j_call: TRBJ2-1; d_call: TRBD1; clone_size: once; v_call: TRBV5-5
cdr3_nt: TGTGCCAGCAGCTCCTCCCGGGGGGCAGGAGGGGCCAACGTCCTGACTTTC; cdr3_aa: CASSSSRGAGGANVLTF; j_call: TRBJ2-6; d_call: NA; clone_size: many; v_call: TRBV7-2
cdr3_nt: TGCTGCCCCGAGGGGTTCAGCTCCTACAATGAGCAGTTCTTC; cdr3_aa: CCPEGFSSYNEQFF; j_call: TRBJ2-1; d_call: NA; clone_size: NA; v_call: TRBV29-1
cdr3_nt: TGTGCCACCAGCAGAGATCGGATTCGGCCAGGGGGCGGCGAGCAGTACTTC; cdr3_aa: CATSRDRIRPGGGEQYF; j_call: TRBJ2-7; d_call: TRBD1; clone_size: NA; v_call: TRBV15
cdr3_nt: TGTGCTAGTGCCCTTAGCGGGGGGTTCTATGAGCAGTTCTTC; cdr3_aa: CASALSGGFYEQFF; j_call: TRBJ2-1; d_call: TRBD2; clone_size: NA; v_call: TRBV12-5
cdr3_nt: TGTGCCAGCAGTTATGGGGGTGAAAATGAGCAGTTCTTC; cdr3_aa: CASSYGGENEQFF; j_call: TRBJ2-1; d_call: NA; clone_size: few; v_call: TRBV27
cdr3_nt: TGTGCCAGTGGCAGGGATGGCGCCGGGGAGCTGTTTTTT; cdr3_aa: CASGRDGAGELFF; j_call: TRBJ2-2; d_call: NA; clone_size: NA; v_call: TRBV19
cdr3_nt: TGTGCCATCAGTGAGCCCGCCCAGGGGGCTATTTACAATGAGCAGTTCTTC; cdr3_aa: CAISEPAQGAIYNEQFF; j_call: TRBJ2-1; d_call: TRBD1; clone_size: many; v_call: TRBV10-3
cdr3_nt: TGTGCCAGCAGCCAAGATTTACAGACTACCGGGGAGCTGTTTTTT; cdr3_aa: CASSQDLQTTGELFF; j_call: TRBJ2-2; d_call: NA; clone_size: NA; v_call: TRBV3-1
cdr3_nt: TGTGCCAGCAGAATCACAGGGCAGCGATACTATGGCTACACCTTC; cdr3_aa: CASRITGQRYYGYTF; j_call: TRBJ1-2; d_call: NA; clone_size: few; v_call: TRBV6-2/TRBV6-3
cdr3_nt: TGTGCCAGCAGACCTGATGACAGGTACAATGAGCAGTTCTTC; cdr3_aa: CASRPDDRYNEQFF; j_call: TRBJ2-1; d_call: NA; clone_size: NA; v_call: TRBV28
cdr3_nt: TGTGCCAGCAGTTTTGGGATCTCTGGGGCCAACGTCCTGACTTTC; cdr3_aa: CASSFGISGANVLTF; j_call: TRBJ2-6; d_call: NA; clone_size: many; v_call: TRBV12-3/TRBV12-4
cdr3_nt: TGTGCCAGCACCTTGGGGGGATTGTATGGCTACACCTTC; cdr3_aa: CASTLGGLYGYTF; j_call: TRBJ1-2; d_call: NA; clone_size: NA; v_call: TRBV12-3/TRBV12-4
cdr3_nt: TGTGCCAGCAGCCAAGGGGCGGGACATGGACGGTTGGATACGCAGTATTTT; cdr3_aa: CASSQGAGHGRLDTQYF; j_call: TRBJ2-3; d_call: NA; clone_size: NA; v_call: TRBV7-2
cdr3_nt: TGTGCCAGCAGCGTACGGGGGACAGGGGGGGAAAAACTGTTTTTT; cdr3_aa: CASSVRGTGGEKLFF; j_call: TRBJ1-4; d_call: TRBD1; clone_size: NA; v_call: TRBV7-4
cdr3_nt: TGTGCCAGCAGCCCGGGGGGGGTAGGTGAAAAACTGTTTTTT; cdr3_aa: CASSPGGVGEKLFF; j_call: TRBJ1-4; d_call: NA; clone_size: many; v_call: TRBV12-3/TRBV12-4
cdr3_nt: TGTGCCATCAGTGATCCCGACCGGGACAGAGCGACCTATGGCTACACCTTC; cdr3_aa: CAISDPDRDRATYGYTF; j_call: TRBJ1-2; d_call: TRBD1; clone_size: NA; v_call: TRBV10-3